The clone carrying this TCR beta chain has only a few counts. Profiled with immunoSEQ multiplex PCR; TCRdb holds only in-frame clones, not every one. This sample has approximately 240,000 clones; more than 60% occur once, and the top ten carry about 4%. This sample was taken from a study of blood T cell repertoires in COVID-19. The CDR3 totals 15 residues. Germline assignment: CDR1 SGHRS and CDR2 YFSETQ. After removal of 1 base from V and 6 bases from J, the junction contained 7 bases not matched to a gene. The origin of this receptor is a middle-aged woman with active or convalescent COVID-19. The sample consisted of peripheral blood. The chain recombines TRBV5-1 with TRBJ2-1, with TRBD2 matching over 7 bases. The CDR3 DNA reads as TGCGCCAGCAGCTTGCCTAGCGGAACCACCAATGAGCAGTTCTTC. It codes for CASSLPSGTTNEQFF.